The TCR delta chain under discussion was sequenced for a study of gamma-delta chains in newborns, infants, children. Study-level information: Microbial exposure reportedly drives polyclonal innate γδ T cell expansion after birth.

On this clone: Other DNA sequences of this sample code for an identical CDR3.

V trimming: 2 bases; J trimming: 0 bases; junction bases outside the gene matches: 7. CDR3 length: 17 residues. Per germline, CDR1 GEAIGNYY and CDR2 EKD. TCRdb reprocessed the reads through CATT. The table shows roughly 7,900 delta-chain clones, with 3% to 4% occurring only once. Sequencing was done on a sample of blood. The genes are TRDV2 and TRDJ2; 8 nucleotides align to TRDD3. This clonotype was obtained from a child who was a newborn, infant or young child, either healthy, febrile or measles-vaccinated (not recorded which). In nucleotides, the CDR3 is TGTGCCTGTGACATAATGGGGGATCCCTCTTTGACAGCACAACTCTTCTTT. Translation: CACDIMGDPSLTAQLFF.